This entry is about one TCR beta chain. Its antigen target is currently unknown. Base qualities are not at hand, and no much larger clone is one base apart. This record comes from a study of patients and donors after allogeneic stem cell transplantation (TCRdb year 2020). Libraries came from RT-PCR. Sequenced using a NextSeq 550. In-frame beta chains were kept once TCRdb had trimmed the public reads at Q25 with fastp and called clones with MiXCR. When rows share a CDR3 protein, they turn into one entry using the most common DNA and genes. This sample lists more than 20,000 distinct CDR3 sequences; about 42% were detected once. Around 72% of the sample is taken by the ten largest. This clonotype was obtained from a human donor who was either an allogeneic HSCT recipient or a stem cell or donor lymphocyte infusion donor (not recorded which). It is not recorded whose cells these are; they may come from a transplant donor. Material for sequencing was blood, either unsorted or a sorted T cell fraction (not recorded which).

The nucleotides are TGTGCCAGCAGCACAGCCGGGACAGGGGCCTACGAGCAGTACTTC. Translated, it gives CASSTAGTGAYEQYF. Recombination connected TRBV7-9 to TRBJ2-7; the central 10 bases match TRBD1. After removal of 5 bases from V and 2 bases from J, the junction retains 6 bases not matched to a gene. The cysteine opens and the phenylalanine closes a CDR3 of 15 amino acids. Of all the DNA, just the CDR3 is kept, 45 bases in frame from base 1. The germline V gene (reference sequence) gives CDR1 as SEHNR and CDR2 as FQNEAQ. The variable domain in full, with residues beyond the CDR3 obtained from the reference TRBV7-9 and TRBJ2-7 genes, is DTGVSQNPRHKITKRGQNVTFRCDPISEHNRLYWYRQTLGQGPEFLTYFQNEAQLEKSRLLSDRFSAERPKGSFSTLEIQRTEQGDSAMYLCASSTAGTGAYEQYFGPGTRLTVT.